This T cell receptor (beta chain) appears in the sequencing data of a study of T cells in Graves' hyperthyroidism and ophthalmopathy. As for the study in general: The blood sample was taken at first diagnosis, before treatment began.

This clonotype showed up many times. The CDR3 is 14 residues long. With 6 bases clipped from V and 0 bases from J, the junction kept 5 bases outside the gene matches. The germline V gene has CDR1 SGHAT and CDR2 FQNNGV. Individuals with ophthalmopathy presented a Clinical Activity Score of at least 3, a NOSPECS grade of at least 4 and a duration under 3 months. Fresh peripheral blood, 10 ml, yielded the PBMCs. TCR beta CDR3 regions were amplified from RNA. The HTBI primer set drove a first-round RT-PCR of the TCR CDR3. TCRdb re-called the multiplex PCR reads through MiXCR, storing one row per CDR3 protein. This table holds approximately 58,000 distinct CDR3 sequences, 49% found once.

The genes are TRBV11-2 and TRBJ2-7; 7 nucleotides align to TRBD2. The sample comprised blood. The clonotype was recovered from a woman in her 30s with Graves' ophthalmopathy. The CDR3 coding sequence is TGTGCCAGCAGTCGAGCTAGCGGCTCCTACGAGCAGTACTTC. Translating it yields CASSRASGSYEQYF.